This T cell receptor beta chain was documented in a study of blood T cell repertoires in COVID-19. For the study at large: Both acute and convalescent COVID-19 samples were obtained from the United States, Italy and Spain.

Seattle cases were enrolled at active infection and followed longitudinally. Methods used by the authors: Estimated nucleated cell counts came from reference gene primer amplification. Assay used: immunoSEQ multiplex PCR; TCRdb lists only in-frame clones, some missing. V, J and clone size were drawn from that table, and D and trimming were deduced from the DNA. The profile covers 250,000 to 350,000 clones, with approximately 85% appearing a single time and 0.87% taken by the ten largest. The receptor comes from a human donor with COVID-19, enrolled during active disease. The donor label of this sample is uncertain. Sequences were obtained from peripheral blood.

The CDR3 loop is CASSSGSYNSPLHF. Written as DNA, the CDR3 is TGTGCCAGCAGTTCCGGCTCCTATAATTCACCCCTCCACTTT. The chain links TRBV6-6 to TRBJ1-6; D not certain. The V gene lost 4 bases and the J gene lost 0 bases, with 4 bases spanning the gap. In germline, CDR1 is MNHNY, CDR2 SVGAGI (reference sequence). The length of the CDR3 is 14 residues.